A single sample gave rise to the 32 T cell receptor beta chains below, sequenced in a study of response to subunit inactivated influenza vaccine. From the RT-PCR reads, TCRdb called clonotypes with MiXCR, one entry per CDR3 protein. Found here are 430,000 or so distinct CDR3 sequences, roughly 11% of them singletons; the top ten hold roughly 12%. This specimen consisted of PBMCs from blood, obtained around seven weeks after vaccination. These receptors were obtained from a man between 45 and 60 years old who received an inactivated influenza vaccine.

This clonotype appeared many times. The chain joins TRBV20-1 to TRBJ2-7, with D unresolved. Germline-derived CDR1 and CDR2 are DFQATT and SNEGSKA (reference sequence). Trimming removed 1 base from V and 7 bases from J, with 11 bases in between. There are 12 residues in the CDR3. The CDR3 bases are TGCAGTGCTAGAGGGTCGTACGGGGAGCAGTACTTC. Translated: CSARGSYGEQYF.

There are a few counts of this clonotype. The chain uses TRBV9 and TRBJ1-1; no definite D call. The germline V and J ends were trimmed by 0 bases and 0 bases, with 9 bases remaining between them. The CDR3 extends over 15 amino acids. CDR1 and CDR2 (germline): SGDLS, YYNGEE. The CDR3 sequence is CASSVVRTMNTEAFF. The DNA for the CDR3 is TGTGCCAGCAGCGTAGTGCGCACAATGAACACTGAAGCTTTCTTT.

This clonotype was counted a few times. This sequence joins TRBV7-6 and TRBJ2-1; D call uncertain. This CDR3 is 13 amino acids long. Germline V gene lookup returns CDR1 SGHVS and CDR2 FNYEAQ. With 4 bases removed from V and 7 bases from J, the gap between germline ends came to 11 bases. DNA of the CDR3: TGTGCCAGCAGCTACCGGGTCGCTAATGAGCAGTTCTTC. It is translated as CASSYRVANEQFF.

This clonotype was counted only a few times. The chain is built from TRBV24-1 and TRBJ2-1; D is perhaps TRBD1 or TRBD2 (5 bases each). This CDR3 has 14 residues. Trimming took off 4 bases at V and 10 bases at J, with 16 bases between the two ends. Germline V gene lookup returns CDR1 KGHDR and CDR2 SFDVKD. As DNA, the CDR3 is TGTGCCACCAGTGAATGGGGACCGACAGAAGAGCAGTTCTTC. Encoded protein: CATSEWGPTEEQFF.

This clonotype was recorded at least ten times. J is TRBJ2-1 and V is TRBV12-3 or TRBV12-4, with 8 bases identical to TRBD2. The CDR3 is 14 amino acids. V shed 11 bases, J shed 7 bases, and the junction held 13 bases outside the gene matches. In DNA form, the CDR3 reads TGTGCCTCAACCCAACGGGAGGGAAAGAATGAGCAGTTCTTC. Protein sequence: CASTQREGKNEQFF.

In its sample, this clonotype was seen a few times. The chain combines TRBV7-2 with TRBJ1-4; TRBD1 aligns across 9 bases. Germline trimming cut 5 bases from V and 5 bases from J; bases unmatched to any gene: 6. The CDR3 is 15 residues long. Per germline, CDR1 SGHTA and CDR2 FQGNSA. The CDR3 loop is CASSGRTGVNEKLFF. CDR3 bases: TGTGCCAGCAGCGGCCGGACAGGGGTAAATGAAAAACTGTTTTTT.

In its sample, this clonotype was seen a few times. The rearrangement uses TRBV11-2 and TRBJ2-3; 11 bases are shared with TRBD2. Germline V CDR1 and CDR2: SGHAT, FQNNGV. This CDR3 contains 16 residues. Germline trimming cut 5 bases from V and 8 bases from J; bases unmatched to any gene: 12. The DNA for the CDR3 is TGTGCCAGCAGCCCACTAGCGGGGGCTAGATCTCGTACGCAGTATTTT. Its translation is CASSPLAGARSRTQYF.

The sample holds many counts of this clonotype. The CDR3 here is CASSFRDFQNTGELFF. The CDR3 DNA reads as TGTGCCAGCAGCTTCAGGGACTTCCAGAACACCGGGGAGCTGTTTTTT. V is TRBV13 and J is TRBJ2-2, with a possible D match to TRBD2 (6 bases). From germline, CDR1 is PRHDT and CDR2 FYEKMQ (reference sequence). Trimming removed 3 bases at V and 1 base at J, with 12 bases between. The CDR3 spans 16 residues.

The chain joins TRBV24-1 to TRBJ2-5; D remains unclear. Germline loops: CDR1 KGHDR, CDR2 SFDVKD. CDR3 length: 14 residues. V was clipped by 6 bases and J by 5 bases, with 15 bases between them. The chain's CDR3 is CATSTSKTAETQYF. The CDR3 bases are TGTGCCACCAGTACCTCCAAGACCGCTGAGACCCAGTACTTC.

The V gene is TRBV7-9, the J gene TRBJ2-7; D may be TRBD1 (6 bases). Trimming stripped 2 bases from V and 6 bases from J, with 11 bases between. The V gene's germline CDR1 is SEHNR and CDR2 FQNEAQ (reference sequence). The CDR3 is made up of 13 amino acids. The CDR3 region has the DNA TGTGCCAGCAGCTTAAACTCAGGGGCCGAGCAGTACTTC. Its translation is CASSLNSGAEQYF.

This clonotype was recorded at least ten times. The rearrangement joins TRBV4-3 to TRBJ1-5, with D unclear. The V and J ends lost 1 base and 0 bases respectively, with 7 bases between them. Germline V lookup: CDR1 LGHNA, CDR2 YSLEER. There are 15 residues in the CDR3. Here the CDR3 reads CASSQVWGSNQPQHF. The CDR3 bases are TGCGCCAGCAGCCAAGTATGGGGTAGCAATCAGCCCCAGCATTTT.

In this sample, this clonotype turned up a few times. This chain connects TRBV3-1 to TRBJ2-1, with TRBD2 matching 11 bases. V was clipped by 4 bases and J by 4 bases; unmatched bases: 9. Germline V gene lookup returns CDR1 LGHDT and CDR2 YNNKEL (reference sequence). The CDR3 runs 17 residues. CDR3 region: CASSLRPGLAVYNEQFF. The CDR3 bases are TGTGCCAGCAGCCTGCGCCCGGGACTAGCGGTTTACAATGAGCAGTTCTTC.

The J gene is TRBJ2-5, the V gene TRBV4-2, with a weak D call TRBD2 (6 bases). CDR3 length: 15 residues. The germline V and J ends were trimmed by 0 bases and 5 bases, with 13 bases remaining between them. From germline, CDR1 is LGHNA and CDR2 YNFKEQ. The CDR3 bases are TGTGCCAGCAGCCAAGATCAGGAGGGCCCTGAGACCCAGTACTTC. Encoded protein: CASSQDQEGPETQYF.

V gene TRBV7-2 combines with J gene TRBJ2-7; the D gene is possibly TRBD2 (6 bases). The CDR3 length is 14 residues. V lost 4 bases and J 1 base, leaving 11 bases between the germline ends. Germline-derived CDR1 and CDR2 are SGHTA and FQGNSA. The CDR3 nucleotides read TGTGCCAGCAGCTGGAGACGGGGGTCCTACGAGCAGTACTTC. The encoded protein is CASSWRRGSYEQYF.

CDR3 amino acids: CASSPLEAGRGQDTQYF. CDR3 in DNA: TGCGCCAGCAGCCCCTTGGAGGCGGGGAGGGGACAAGATACGCAGTATTTT. The V and J genes are TRBV4-1 and TRBJ2-3; TRBD2 is a possible D gene (7 bases). The CDR3 is 17 residues long. The V end lost 4 bases, the J end lost 5 bases, and 22 bases lay between the germline ends. Per germline, CDR1 MGHRA and CDR2 YSYEKL.

The J gene is TRBJ2-7, the V gene TRBV7-9, with no clear D. This CDR3 has 14 residues. Trimming left V 6 bases short and J 3 bases short, with 15 bases between. Looked up from germline, CDR1 is SEHNR and CDR2 is FQNEAQ (reference sequence). CDR3 sequence (DNA): TGTGCCAGCAGTCCACTTAACACCTACTACGAGCAGTACTTC. This translates into CASSPLNTYYEQYF.

The table lists this clonotype with many counts. This rearrangement joins TRBV7-9 to TRBJ2-1; D not certain. There are 12 residues in the CDR3. CDR1 and CDR2 (germline): SEHNR, FQNEAQ (reference sequence). With 5 bases removed from V and 8 bases from J, the gap between germline ends came to 10 bases. The CDR3 here is CASSHNEDEQFF. In nucleotides, the CDR3 is TGTGCCAGCAGCCACAACGAGGATGAGCAGTTCTTC. Based on the CDR3 plus reference TRBV7-9 and TRBJ2-1, the full variable domain is DTGVSQNPRHKITKRGQNVTFRCDPISEHNRLYWYRQTLGQGPEFLTYFQNEAQLEKSRLLSDRFSAERPKGSFSTLEIQRTEQGDSAMYLCASSHNEDEQFFGPGTRLTVL.

The chain combines TRBV12-3 or TRBV12-4 with TRBJ2-4, with 7 bases that match TRBD2. J was trimmed by 1 base and V by 5 bases; bases with no gene match: 5. The CDR3 contains 15 residues. The CDR3 sequence: CASSDAGEAKNIQYF. DNA for the CDR3: TGTGCCAGCAGTGACGCGGGGGAGGCCAAAAACATTCAGTACTTC.

In its sample, this clonotype was seen a few times. The chain couples TRBV5-6 to TRBJ2-6, with D perhaps TRBD1 (6 bases). V was trimmed by 4 bases and J by 2 bases, leaving 13 bases between them. Germline lookup yields CDR1 SGHDT and CDR2 YYEEEE. The CDR3 contains 16 residues. Here the CDR3 reads CASSDQQGAGANVLTF. CDR3 DNA: TGTGCCAGCAGCGACCAACAGGGTGCTGGGGCCAACGTCCTGACTTTC.

This clonotype was seen ten or more times. The chain couples TRBV9 to TRBJ2-1; D may be TRBD1 (6 bases). V was shortened by 7 bases and J by 0 bases, with 14 bases between the two germline ends. Germline values: CDR1 SGDLS, CDR2 YYNGEE. The CDR3 contains 15 residues. The CDR3 nucleotides read TGTGCCAGCCCTCGAAACAGGGTCTCCTACAATGAGCAGTTCTTC. This codes for CASPRNRVSYNEQFF.

In its sample, this clonotype was seen a few times. The V gene is TRBV12-3 or TRBV12-4, the J gene TRBJ2-5; 8 bases are a match to TRBD1. J lost 5 bases, V lost 5 bases, and 13 bases had no gene match. This CDR3 region has 16 residues. The CDR3 region is CASSRQGMGALETQYF. In DNA, the CDR3 is TGTGCCAGCAGTCGACAGGGGATGGGAGCATTGGAGACCCAGTACTTC.

The V and J genes are TRBV4-3 and TRBJ1-6, with 7 bases matching TRBD1. The CDR3 is 16 residues long. The germline CDR1 and CDR2 sequences are LGHNA and YSLEER. Trimming removed 0 bases from V and 8 bases from J; junction bases left unmatched: 7. This CDR3 is CASSQEWETGYSPLHF. CDR3 bases: TGCGCCAGCAGCCAAGAATGGGAGACAGGGTATTCACCCCTCCACTTT.

V usage is TRBV4-1 and J usage is TRBJ2-7; D is uncertain. V was clipped by 1 base and J by 6 bases, with 25 bases between them. This CDR3 has 18 amino acids. Germline V gives CDR1 MGHRA, CDR2 YSYEKL. CDR3 DNA: TGCGCCAGCAGCCAAGCCGTCTCGAGCCGAATATCCTCACGCGAGCAGTACTTC. It yields the protein CASSQAVSSRISSREQYF.

The table lists this clonotype with a few counts. The chain joins TRBV15 to TRBJ2-7, with TRBD2 identical over 8 bases. CDR1 and CDR2 from the germline V gene are LNHNV and YYDKDF (reference sequence). CDR3 length equals 12 residues. V lost 2 bases, J lost 7 bases, and 1 base stayed unmatched. As DNA, the CDR3 is TGTGCCACCAGCAGATCGGGAGGGGAGCAGTACTTC. It specifies CATSRSGGEQYF.

The chain has TRBV3-1 and TRBJ2-7; possibly TRBD1 or TRBD2 for D (5 bases each). Looked up from germline, CDR1 is LGHDT and CDR2 is YNNKEL (reference sequence). The CDR3 has 15 amino acids. The ends were cut back, 2 bases at V and 3 bases at J, with 14 bases in the middle. This CDR3 reads CASSQQRDGGYEQYF. In DNA form, the CDR3 reads TGTGCCAGCAGCCAACAACGGGACGGAGGCTACGAGCAGTACTTC.

This clonotype was observed a handful of times. The gene calls are TRBV7-6 and TRBJ1-4; D is perhaps TRBD1 (6 bases). The germline V gene has CDR1 SGHVS and CDR2 FNYEAQ. The CDR3 has 16 residues. Deletions cut 4 bases from V and 4 bases from J, with 16 bases between. CDR3 loop: CASSSGAGSNNEKLFF. DNA of the CDR3: TGTGCCAGCAGCTCAGGGGCTGGTTCCAATAATGAAAAACTGTTTTTT.

This clonotype has a handful of counts. V gene TRBV20-1 combines with J gene TRBJ1-2; D gene uncertain. Trimming left V 6 bases short and J 4 bases short, with 12 bases between. Germline lookup yields CDR1 DFQATT and CDR2 SNEGSKA (reference sequence). This CDR3 spans 12 amino acids. The CDR3 protein is CSATSPTYGYTF. Written as DNA, the CDR3 is TGCAGTGCAACAAGTCCCACCTATGGCTACACCTTC.

This clonotype was found a few times. The J gene is TRBJ1-2, the V gene TRBV5-1; D ambiguous. Germline V gene data show CDR1 as SGHRS and CDR2 as YFSETQ. Trimming left V 0 bases short and J 4 bases short, with 13 bases between. The length of the CDR3 is 15 residues. The CDR3 spells CASSLEGTSGYGYTF. The CDR3 DNA follows: TGCGCCAGCAGCTTGGAGGGCACCTCGGGCTATGGCTACACCTTC.

In its sample, this clonotype was seen a few times. This chain links TRBV2 with TRBJ2-2, with D possibly TRBD1 on 5 matching bases. The germline gives CDR1 SNHLY, CDR2 FYNNEI. Trimming cost V 6 bases and J 4 bases, with 12 bases left between them. CDR3 length: 14 amino acids. CDR3 nucleotides: TGTGCCAGCAGACCCGGTGACAGCACCGGGGAGCTGTTTTTT. The encoded protein is CASRPGDSTGELFF.

This clonotype has just a few counts. The chain carries TRBV4-1 and TRBJ1-2, with 12 bases fitting TRBD1. The CDR3 length is 16 residues. Germline loops: CDR1 MGHRA, CDR2 YSYEKL. V dropped 1 base and J dropped 6; count of bases not matched to a gene: 6. CDR3 coding DNA: TGCGCCAGCAGCCAAGTTGGGACAGGGGGCCGGGATGGCTACACCTTC. Encoded protein: CASSQVGTGGRDGYTF.

This clonotype has ten or more counts. This chain links TRBV5-1 with TRBJ2-2, with D perhaps given as TRBD1 or TRBD2 (6 bases each). The CDR3 length is 16 residues. Trimming removed 5 bases from V and 3 bases from J, with 17 bases in between. From germline, CDR1 is SGHRS and CDR2 YFSETQ. In DNA, the CDR3 is TGCGCCAGCAGTCCCCTGGGGGGCGCTGACACCGGGGAGCTGTTTTTT. This encodes CASSPLGGADTGELFF.

This clonotype was found a few times. The chain couples TRBV12-3 or TRBV12-4 to TRBJ2-7; D gene ambiguous. The V end lost 3 bases, the J end lost 7 bases, and 10 bases lay between the germline ends. CDR3 length: 12 amino acids. The chain's CDR3 is CASSLRRPEQYF. DNA for the CDR3: TGTGCCAGCAGTTTGCGGCGGCCTGAGCAGTACTTC.